One TCR beta chain is described in this entry. What it recognizes is unknown. Germline assignment: CDR1 MNHEY and CDR2 SMNVEV (reference sequence). The CDR3 runs 16 residues. The V segment lost 4 bases and the J segment 0 bases; nucleotides outside the gene matches: 4. The record originates from a study of cytomegalovirus exposure and HLA in healthy donors. Study-level findings and limits: Later examination showed HLA-associated TCR beta chains had greater clonal expansion than equally common others.

The PCR was carried out with 60 Vbeta primers and 13 Jbeta primers. The table came from immunoSEQ multiplex PCR; TCRdb's copy has only in-frame clones and leaves some out. This table has 190,000 or so clones, 80% appearing once. This cohort consisted of healthy bone marrow donors. The chain is built from TRBV27 and TRBJ1-2, with 11 bases identical to TRBD1. What was sequenced was PBMCs. The sequence derives from a boy under 18 in good health and CMV-seronegative. CDR3 sequence (DNA): TGTGCCAGCAGTTGGACAGGGGGCTCTACTAACTATGGCTACACCTTC. Protein product: CASSWTGGSTNYGYTF.